The entry below describes one TCR beta chain. The antigen remains unidentified. CD45RO/CCR7/CD25/CD127/CD95/CD27 sorting isolated CD4+ naive, central memory, regulatory and stem cell-like memory cells. CDR1 and CDR2 (germline): MNHEY, SMNVEV (reference sequence). Trimming cost V 4 bases and J 8 bases; bases outside gene matches: 4. CDR3 size: 13 residues. Every isolated RNA sample was fully reverse transcribed, so sequencing captured expressed TCRB transcripts. TCRdb keeps only in-frame clones here, not all; method: immunoSEQ multiplex PCR. This sample has some 350,000 clones; 9.5% to 10% occur once, and the top ten carry 0.45% to 0.65%. The data stem from a study of beta chain features in type 1 diabetes. Overall study context: Age, gender and cell yields were alike across patients and healthy donors. Sorted cells from all samples, numbering 95 million to 140 million, were examined.

Study results and caveats: TCRB CDR3 length was moderately but significantly reduced in all four CD4+ subsets of Type 1 diabetes patients.

This chain joins TRBV27 and TRBJ2-1; 8 positions agree with TRBD2. The sample was central memory CD4+ T cells from blood. The sequence came from a man aged 30 to 39 with type 1 diabetes. This CDR3 is CASSWKREYEQFF. The CDR3 bases are TGTGCCAGCAGTTGGAAGCGGGAGTATGAGCAGTTCTTC.